The rows below give T cell receptor beta chains drawn from one sample of a study of identical twins. MiXCR, applied by TCRdb to the 5' RACE reads, yields one record per CDR3 protein. The top ten hold about 0.5% of the sample, which has hundreds of thousands of distinct CDR3 sequences, about 22% seen once. The same sample was also used in a study of yellow fever vaccine responses in identical twins.

What was sequenced was CD4+ T cells sorted from blood. These receptors all come from a woman aged 18-35 years in good health. The CDR3 runs from the conserved cysteine through the conserved F or W. The D gene is left open where the match is weak. The size entry is marked missing in some rows and otherwise reads once, few, many or a size class.

D,V,J,size,DNA,CDR3
NA,TRBV28,TRBJ2-1,NA,TGTGCCAGCGTCCCCCAGGGGAACAATGAGCAGTTCTTC,CASVPQGNNEQFF
NA,TRBV3-1,TRBJ2-2,NA,TGTGCCAGCAGCCAAGAATCCTTCCGGGGTACCAATCCCGGGGAGCTGTTTTTT,CASSQESFRGTNPGELFF
TRBD1,TRBV6-1,TRBJ2-4,NA,TGTGCCAGCAGCCCGACAGGGCTAGCCAAAAACATTCAGTACTTC,CASSPTGLAKNIQYF
TRBD2,TRBV19,TRBJ2-1,few,TGTGCCAGTAACGAAATCGGGGGGGTTGCCTACAATGAGCAGTTCTTC,CASNEIGGVAYNEQFF
TRBD2,TRBV5-6,TRBJ2-1,NA,TGTGCCAGCAGCTTGGCGCGGGAGGGCTCCTACAATGAGCAGTTCTTC,CASSLAREGSYNEQFF
TRBD2,TRBV12-3/TRBV12-4,TRBJ2-3,NA,TGTGCCAGCAGTTTAAGGGGCGGGGGGGCTCCAGATACGCAGTATTTT,CASSLRGGGAPDTQYF
NA,TRBV2,TRBJ2-2,few,TGTGCCAGCAGCGTATCGGCCACCGGGGAGCTGTTTTTT,CASSVSATGELFF
TRBD1,TRBV7-2,TRBJ1-1,NA,TGTGCCAGCAGCCCCTACCTCGGACAGGGGAGCACTGAAGCTTTCTTT,CASSPYLGQGSTEAFF
NA,TRBV7-2,TRBJ2-3,NA,TGTGCCAGCAGCTTTATGCTAGCGCGCACAGATACGCAGTATTTT,CASSFMLARTDTQYF
TRBD2,TRBV2,TRBJ2-2,NA,TGTGCCAGCACCTTAAGGACTAGCGGGAGGGATAACACCGGGGAGCTGTTTTTT,CASTLRTSGRDNTGELFF
NA,TRBV5-1,TRBJ1-2,NA,TGCGCAAGCTGCTGGCGCACAGGTCCGAATTATGGCTACACCTTC,CASCWRTGPNYGYTF